This entry lists 19 T cell receptor beta chains sequenced from one sample in a study of blood T cell repertoires in COVID-19. The assay was immunoSEQ multiplex PCR, and TCRdb's table has in-frame clones only and misses some. Among 300,000 to 400,000 clones listed, about 87% were seen once. The sequenced material came from peripheral blood. Every receptor here comes from a woman under 40 with COVID-19, enrolled during active disease.

This chain connects TRBV4-1 to TRBJ1-2; tentative D call: TRBD1 (5 bases). CDR1 MGHRA and CDR2 YSYEKL come from the germline V gene. This CDR3 has 16 residues. V shed 3 bases and J shed 5 bases, with 19 bases lying between them. CDR3 DNA: TGCGCCAGCAGCCACCCGGGGGGAGAACGGTCATATGGCTACACCTTC. Translating gives CASSHPGGERSYGYTF.

The chain joins TRBV18 to TRBJ2-3; D unresolved. The CDR3 covers 13 residues. V gave up 3 bases and J gave up 3 bases, with 7 bases separating them. From germline, CDR1 is KGHSH and CDR2 LQKENI. DNA for the CDR3: TGTGCCAGCTCACCCACTCTAACAGATACGCAGTATTTT. Translation: CASSPTLTDTQYF.

The rearrangement links TRBV2 to TRBJ1-3; D may be TRBD1 (6 bases). The V end was cut by 5 bases, the J end by 4 bases, with 9 bases between. The CDR3 is 13 amino acids. Germline-derived CDR1 and CDR2 are SNHLY and FYNNEI. The CDR3 loop is CASSPGTGNTIYF. The CDR3 region has the DNA TGTGCCAGCAGTCCCGGGACAGGAAACACCATATATTTT.

This sequence joins TRBV11-2 and TRBJ1-1; no reliable D call. The CDR3 runs to 14 residues. Germline CDR1 and CDR2: SGHAT and FQNNGV. The V and J ends lost 5 bases and 6 bases respectively, with 16 bases between them. The CDR3 sequence is CASSLAEGGAEAFF. The CDR3 region has the DNA TGTGCCAGCAGCCTGGCGGAGGGTGGCGCTGAAGCTTTCTTT.

This clone was picked up one time. V usage is TRBV7-2 and J usage is TRBJ2-2; D not resolved. Germline CDR1 and CDR2: SGHTA and FQGNSA. V lost 3 bases to trimming and J lost 1 base, with 9 bases between them. This CDR3 comprises 15 residues. The CDR3 region has the DNA TGTGCCAGCAGCTTGACACCGGTGAACACCGGGGAGCTGTTTTTT. This translates into CASSLTPVNTGELFF.

This clone showed up just a few times. One end of the junction fails to match germline, which may point to a read error. V and J are TRBV4-1 and TRBJ1-5, with D tentatively TRBD1 (6 bases). The CDR3 length is 18 residues. The germline V gene has CDR1 MGHRA and CDR2 YSYEKL. CDR3 amino acids: CASSLTGGRGTENLPQHF. The CDR3 region has the DNA TGCGCCAGCAGCCTGACGGGAGGGAGGGGGACCGAGAATCTGCCCCAGCATTTT.

Turning to this clone: Relative to the germline gene, one junction end is altered; a read error may explain this. The chain couples TRBV7-7 to TRBJ2-5; TRBD1 matches 10 bases. CDR1 is SSHAT, CDR2 FNYEAQ, per germline (reference sequence). This CDR3 is built from 16 residues. The CDR3 DNA reads TGTGCTAGCAGCTCCCGGGACAGGGGATACCAAGAGACCCAGTACTTC. Encoded protein: CASSSRDRGYQETQYF.

The chain is built from TRBV18 and TRBJ1-6, with TRBD1 matching 10 bases. Trimming cost V 4 bases and J 7 bases; bases outside gene matches: 1. CDR3 length equals 14 residues. Germline loops: CDR1 KGHSH, CDR2 LQKENI. The CDR3 protein is CASSRTGGNSPLHF. CDR3 coding DNA: TGTGCCAGCTCACGGACAGGGGGGAATTCACCCCTCCACTTT.

The chain uses TRBV18 and TRBJ2-3, with a weak D call TRBD1 (6 bases). V was trimmed by 3 bases and J by 6 bases, leaving 28 bases between them. The CDR3 extends over 19 amino acids. Germline values: CDR1 KGHSH, CDR2 LQKENI. In nucleotides, the CDR3 is TGTGCCAGCTCACCTGTACAGGGAAGAACTTCATCTCTTCGGGATACGCAGTATTTT. This gives the protein CASSPVQGRTSSLRDTQYF.

V and J are TRBV6-6 and TRBJ2-1; no definite D call. The germline CDR1 and CDR2 sequences are MNHNY and SVGAGI (reference sequence). Trimming cost V 0 bases and J 5 bases, with 11 bases left between them. This CDR3 spans 15 amino acids. The CDR3 region is CASSYSGRPHNEQFF. The CDR3 region has the DNA TGTGCCAGCAGTTACTCGGGCAGACCACACAATGAGCAGTTCTTC.

V gene TRBV2 combines with J gene TRBJ2-1; the D gene is possibly TRBD1 (9 bases). The CDR3 extends over 14 amino acids. V lost 8 bases, J lost 8 bases, and 19 bases lay in between. Germline V lookup: CDR1 SNHLY, CDR2 FYNNEI. The CDR3 region is CASGTGTRIDEQFF. The CDR3 DNA reads TGTGCCAGCGGGACAGGGACTAGGATCGATGAGCAGTTCTTC.

The chain is built from TRBV2 and TRBJ1-1; TRBD1 might be the D (5 bases). Germline lookup yields CDR1 SNHLY and CDR2 FYNNEI. The CDR3 has 12 amino acids. V was clipped by 6 bases and J by 10 bases, with 15 bases between them. Here the CDR3 DNA reads TGTGCCAGCAGCGCTAAGCAGGGAGGAGCTTTCTTT. This sequence encodes CASSAKQGGAFF.

The chain recombines TRBV7-2 with TRBJ2-5, with 8 bases that match TRBD1. The trim removed 7 bases at V and 4 bases at J, leaving 8 bases unmatched. The CDR3 has 14 amino acids. CDR1 is SGHTA, CDR2 FQGNSA, per germline. CDR3 DNA: TGTGCCAGCATCCTAACAGGGGGTGGAGAGACCCAGTACTTC. Translation gives CASILTGGGETQYF.

The chain carries TRBV19 and TRBJ2-5, with D possibly being TRBD2 (5 bases). The CDR3 contains 15 residues. Trimming took off 3 bases at V and 3 bases at J, with 14 bases between the two ends. CDR1 is LNHDA, CDR2 SQIVND, per germline (reference sequence). The CDR3 reads CASSISSGAEETQYF. DNA of the CDR3: TGTGCCAGTAGTATTAGCAGCGGTGCTGAAGAGACCCAGTACTTC. Drawing the rest from reference TRBV19 and TRBJ2-5, the complete variable domain is DGGITQSPKYLFRKEGQNVTLSCEQNLNHDAMYWYRQDPGQGLRLIYYSQIVNDFQKGDIAEGYSVSREKKESFPLTVTSAQKNPTAFYLCASSISSGAEETQYFGPGTRLLVL.

The CDR3 sequence: CASSFRGRGLGYTF. CDR3 DNA sequence: TGTGCCAGCAGCTTCCGGGGCAGGGGGCTAGGCTACACCTTC. The V call is TRBV5-6, the J call TRBJ1-2; TRBD1 agrees at 8 bases. Germline V gene data show CDR1 as SGHDT and CDR2 as YYEEEE. V lost 2 bases to trimming and J lost 8 bases; unmatched junction nucleotides: 8. The CDR3 has 14 amino acids.

J is TRBJ2-7 and V is TRBV7-9, with unresolved D. Germline CDR1 and CDR2: SEHNR and FQNEAQ (reference sequence). CDR3 length: 13 residues. V lost 1 base and J lost 5, with 9 bases in between. The CDR3 sequence is CASSLGGQDEQYV. In nucleotides, the CDR3 is TGTGCCAGCAGCTTAGGCGGCCAAGACGAGCAGTACGTC.

This chain uses TRBV21-1 with TRBJ1-3; TRBD1, the table's D call, lacks a check against the DNA. TRBV21-1 is deemed a pseudogene. The CDR3 is 15 amino acids. The CDR3 spells CASGISQGYGDTIYF. The CDR3, as DNA: TGTGCCAGCGGCATTTCCCAGGGGTACGGGGACACCATATATTTT.

V usage is TRBV7-2 and J usage is TRBJ2-3, with D possibly being TRBD2 (7 bases). Germline-derived CDR1 and CDR2 are SGHTA and FQGNSA. V gave up 3 bases and J gave up 2 bases, with 15 bases separating them. This CDR3 is 16 amino acids long. CDR3 nucleotides: TGTGCCAGCAGCTTTCGGGCGGGGGCGTTCACAGATACGCAGTATTTT. Translated, it gives CASSFRAGAFTDTQYF.

As for this clone: This sample also contains other DNA sequences that code for the same CDR3. The V call is TRBV5-6, the J call TRBJ1-2, with D hard to call. The CDR3 spans 13 residues. Trimming removed 2 bases at V and 4 bases at J, with 9 bases between. Germline assignment: CDR1 SGHDT and CDR2 YYEEEE. Here the CDR3 DNA reads TGTGCCAGCAGCTTAGGAGGATCCTATGGCTACACCTTC. This translates into CASSLGGSYGYTF.